This T cell receptor (beta chain) was captured by sequencing in a study of blood T cell repertoires in COVID-19. The CDR3 is 14 amino acids. Trimming removed 1 base from V and 8 bases from J, with 9 bases in between. The germline gives CDR1 MGHRA, CDR2 YSYEKL. TCRdb keeps only in-frame clones here, not all; method: immunoSEQ multiplex PCR. The data show approximately 270,000 clones, with 80% to 90% seen just once and around 10% held by the top ten. This sequence joins TRBV4-1 and TRBJ1-6, with D uncertain. The receptor was isolated from a woman in her seventies with acute or convalescent COVID-19. The sample was peripheral blood. As DNA, the CDR3 is TGCGCCAGCAGCCAAGCTCCTTTCTATTCACCCCTCCACTTT. Its protein product is CASSQAPFYSPLHF.